This paragraph covers one TCR beta chain sequence. Its antigen remains unidentified. The V gene's germline CDR1 is SQVTM and CDR2 ANQGSEA. The CDR3 length is 16 residues. Trimming stripped 3 bases from V and 6 bases from J, with 23 bases between. This entry is derived from a study of post-analysis software for immune sequencing data. Study-wide points: Samples from one preparation batch, clustered by F measure, grouped strongly together. Patients showed TRBV5-6, TRBV5-1 and TRBV20-1 among a few TRBV segments more frequent than in controls.

Presence of unique molecular identifiers characterized the TCR beta cDNA libraries. Each CDR3 protein is one row after TCRdb ran MiXCR on the PCR reads. The table has roughly 600,000 distinct CDR3 sequences, around 47% seen once; the top ten hold 1.5% to 2%. Material: blood. This chain uses TRBV29-1 with TRBJ1-2; no clear D. The sequence was collected from a girl aged 10-17 years with multiple sclerosis. The CDR3 bases are TGCAGCGTTGACGATCCCGGCCGAAAACGGGGAGATGGCTACACCTTC. Protein product: CSVDDPGRKRGDGYTF.